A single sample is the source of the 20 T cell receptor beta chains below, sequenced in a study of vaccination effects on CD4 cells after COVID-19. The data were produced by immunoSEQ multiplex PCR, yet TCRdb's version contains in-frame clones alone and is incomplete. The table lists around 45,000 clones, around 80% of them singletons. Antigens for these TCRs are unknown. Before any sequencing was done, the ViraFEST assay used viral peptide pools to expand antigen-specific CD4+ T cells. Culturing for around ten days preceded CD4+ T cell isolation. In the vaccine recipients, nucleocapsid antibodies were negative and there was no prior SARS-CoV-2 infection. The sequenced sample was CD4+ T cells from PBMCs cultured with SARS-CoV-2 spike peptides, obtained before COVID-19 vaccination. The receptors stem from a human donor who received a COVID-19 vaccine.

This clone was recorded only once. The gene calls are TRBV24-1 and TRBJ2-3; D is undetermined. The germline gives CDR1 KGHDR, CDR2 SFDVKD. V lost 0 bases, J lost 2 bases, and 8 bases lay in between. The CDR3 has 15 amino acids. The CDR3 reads CATSDLQSDTDTQYF. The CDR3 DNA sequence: TGTGCCACCAGTGATTTGCAATCGGACACAGATACGCAGTATTTT.

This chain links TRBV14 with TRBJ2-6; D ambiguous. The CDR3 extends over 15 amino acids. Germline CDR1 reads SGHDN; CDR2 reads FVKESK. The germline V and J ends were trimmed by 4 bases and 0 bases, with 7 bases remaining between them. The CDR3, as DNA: TGTGCCAGCAGCCTCACGAACTCTGGGGCCAACGTCCTGACTTTC. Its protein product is CASSLTNSGANVLTF.

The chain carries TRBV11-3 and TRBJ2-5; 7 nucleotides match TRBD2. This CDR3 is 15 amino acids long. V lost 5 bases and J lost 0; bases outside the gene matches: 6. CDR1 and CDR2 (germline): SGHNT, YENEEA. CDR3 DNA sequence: TGTGCCAGCAGCCGTATGGGGGGGTACCAAGAGACCCAGTACTTC. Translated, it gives CASSRMGGYQETQYF. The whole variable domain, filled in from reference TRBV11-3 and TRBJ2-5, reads EAGVVQSPRYKIIEKKQPVAFWCNPISGHNTLYWYLQNLGQGPELLIRYENEEAVDDSQLPKDRFSAERLKGVDSTLKIQPAELGDSAVYLCASSRMGGYQETQYFGPGTRLLVL.

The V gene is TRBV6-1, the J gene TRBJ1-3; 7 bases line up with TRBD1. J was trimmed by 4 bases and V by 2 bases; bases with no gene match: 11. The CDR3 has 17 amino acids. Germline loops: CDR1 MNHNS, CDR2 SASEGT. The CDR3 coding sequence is TGTGCCAGCAGTGAAACTGTAGTGGGACAGCGGGGAAACACCATATATTTT. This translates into CASSETVVGQRGNTIYF.

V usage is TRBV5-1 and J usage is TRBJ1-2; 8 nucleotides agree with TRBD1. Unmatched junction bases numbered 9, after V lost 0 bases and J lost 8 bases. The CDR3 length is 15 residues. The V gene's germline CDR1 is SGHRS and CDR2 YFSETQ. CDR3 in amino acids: CASSLETGTGGGYTF. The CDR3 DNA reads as TGCGCCAGCAGCTTGGAGACAGGGACAGGCGGGGGCTACACCTTC. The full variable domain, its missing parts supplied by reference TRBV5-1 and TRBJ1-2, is KAGVTQTPRYLIKTRGQQVTLSCSPISGHRSVSWYQQTPGQGLQFLFEYFSETQRNKGNFPGRFSGRQFSNSRSEMNVSTLELGDSALYLCASSLETGTGGGYTFGSGTRLTVV.

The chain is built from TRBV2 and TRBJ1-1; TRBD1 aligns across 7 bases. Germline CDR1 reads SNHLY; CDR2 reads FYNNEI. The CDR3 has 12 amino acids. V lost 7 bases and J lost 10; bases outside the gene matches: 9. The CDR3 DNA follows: TGTGCCAGCAAGAGAGGGGGCGATCGAGCTTTCTTT. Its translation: CASKRGGDRAFF. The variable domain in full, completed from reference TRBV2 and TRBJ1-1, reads EPEVTQTPSHQVTQMGQEVILRCVPISNHLYFYWYRQILGQKVEFLVSFYNNEISEKSEIFDDQFSVERPDGSNFTLKIRSTKLEDSAMYFCASKRGGDRAFFGQGTRLTVV.

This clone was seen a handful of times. The CDR3 DNA sequence: TGTGCCAGCAGTTTAGGTAGCTATGGCTACACCTTC. It translates to CASSLGSYGYTF. The chain employs TRBV12-3 or TRBV12-4 and TRBJ1-2; no clear D gene. This CDR3 comprises 12 residues. Trimming stripped 1 base from V and 4 bases from J, with 4 bases between.

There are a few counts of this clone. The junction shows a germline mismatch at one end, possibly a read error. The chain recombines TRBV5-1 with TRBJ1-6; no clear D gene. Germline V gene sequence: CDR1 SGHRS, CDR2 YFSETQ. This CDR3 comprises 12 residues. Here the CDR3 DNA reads TGCGCCAGCAGCTTGGATGGTTCAACCCTCCACTTT. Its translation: CASSLDGSTLHF.

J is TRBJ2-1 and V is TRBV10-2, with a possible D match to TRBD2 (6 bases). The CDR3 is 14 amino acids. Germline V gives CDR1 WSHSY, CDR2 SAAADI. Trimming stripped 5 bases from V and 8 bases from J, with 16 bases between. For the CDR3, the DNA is TGCGCCAGCAGTCATTCAAGCGGGCCTGATGAGCAGTTCTTC. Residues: CASSHSSGPDEQFF.

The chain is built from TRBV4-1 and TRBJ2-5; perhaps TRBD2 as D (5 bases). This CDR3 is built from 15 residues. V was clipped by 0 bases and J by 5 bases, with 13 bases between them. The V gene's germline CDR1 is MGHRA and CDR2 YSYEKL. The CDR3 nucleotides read TGCGCCAGCAGCCAAGAGCAACGGACTCGGGAGACCCAGTACTTC. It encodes CASSQEQRTRETQYF.

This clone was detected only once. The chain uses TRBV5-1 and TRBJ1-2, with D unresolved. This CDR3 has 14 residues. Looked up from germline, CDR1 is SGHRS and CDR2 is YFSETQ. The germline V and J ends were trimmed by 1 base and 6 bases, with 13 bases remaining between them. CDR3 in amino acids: CASSLTGTDDGYTF. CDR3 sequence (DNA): TGCGCCAGCAGCTTGACTGGTACAGATGATGGCTACACCTTC.

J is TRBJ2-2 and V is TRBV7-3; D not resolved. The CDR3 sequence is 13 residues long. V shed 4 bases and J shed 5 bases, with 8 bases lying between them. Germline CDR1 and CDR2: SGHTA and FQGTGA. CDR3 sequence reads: CASSSTATGELFF. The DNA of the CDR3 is TGTGCCAGCAGCTCGACGGCAACCGGGGAGCTGTTTTTT.

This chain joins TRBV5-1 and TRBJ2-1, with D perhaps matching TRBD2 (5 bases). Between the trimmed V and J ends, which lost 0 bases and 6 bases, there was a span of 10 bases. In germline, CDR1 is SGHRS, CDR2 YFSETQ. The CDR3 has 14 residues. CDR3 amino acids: CASSLDGVRNEQFF. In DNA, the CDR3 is TGCGCCAGCAGCTTGGACGGGGTGCGCAATGAGCAGTTCTTC.

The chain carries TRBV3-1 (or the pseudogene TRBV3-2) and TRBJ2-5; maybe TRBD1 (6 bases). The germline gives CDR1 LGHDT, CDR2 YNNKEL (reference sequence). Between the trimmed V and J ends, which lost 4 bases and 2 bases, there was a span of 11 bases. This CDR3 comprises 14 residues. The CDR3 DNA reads TGTGCCAGCAGCCTTTGGACAGCTCAAGAGACCCAGTACTTC. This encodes CASSLWTAQETQYF.

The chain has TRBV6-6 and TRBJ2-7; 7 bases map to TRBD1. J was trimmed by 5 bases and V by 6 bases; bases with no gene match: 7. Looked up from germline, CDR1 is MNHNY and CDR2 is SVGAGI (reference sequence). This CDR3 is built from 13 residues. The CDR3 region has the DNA TGTGCCAGCAGAAAGACAGGGTCCAACGAGCAGTACGTC. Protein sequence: CASRKTGSNEQYV.

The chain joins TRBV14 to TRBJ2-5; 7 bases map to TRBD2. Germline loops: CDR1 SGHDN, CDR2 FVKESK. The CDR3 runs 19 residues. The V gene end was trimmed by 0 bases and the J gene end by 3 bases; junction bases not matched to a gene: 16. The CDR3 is CASSQDSRGKWQGKETQYF. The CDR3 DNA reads TGTGCCAGCAGCCAAGATTCGCGGGGGAAGTGGCAGGGAAAAGAGACCCAGTACTTC.

CDR3 loop: CASSSGAQTWGYGYTF. The DNA of the CDR3 is TGTGCCAGCAGTTCGGGCGCGCAGACATGGGGCTATGGCTACACCTTC. This chain connects TRBV6-5 to TRBJ1-2; no reliable D call. Germline CDR1 MNHEY, CDR2 SVGAGI. This CDR3 spans 16 amino acids. V was pared by 4 bases and J by 4 bases, with 19 bases between.

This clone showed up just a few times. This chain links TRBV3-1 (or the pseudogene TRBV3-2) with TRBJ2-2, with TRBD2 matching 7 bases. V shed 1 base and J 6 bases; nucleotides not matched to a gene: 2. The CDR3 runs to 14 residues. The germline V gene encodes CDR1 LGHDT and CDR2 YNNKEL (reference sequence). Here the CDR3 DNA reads TGTGCCAGCAGCCAAGTTCGGGGGGCCGGGGAGCTGTTTTTT. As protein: CASSQVRGAGELFF.

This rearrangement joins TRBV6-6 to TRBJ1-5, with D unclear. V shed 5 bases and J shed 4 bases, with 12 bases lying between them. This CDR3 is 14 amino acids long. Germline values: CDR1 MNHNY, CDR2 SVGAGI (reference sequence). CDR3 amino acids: CASSPSTGNQPQHF. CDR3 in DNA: TGTGCCAGCAGTCCCAGTACTGGGAATCAGCCCCAGCATTTT.

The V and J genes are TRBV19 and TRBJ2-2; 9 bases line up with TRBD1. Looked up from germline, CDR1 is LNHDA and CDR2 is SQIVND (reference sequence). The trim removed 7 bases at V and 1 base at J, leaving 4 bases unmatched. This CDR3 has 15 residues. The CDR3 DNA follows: TGTGCCAGTACCTTGGACAGGGGGAACACCGGGGAGCTGTTTTTT. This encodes CASTLDRGNTGELFF.